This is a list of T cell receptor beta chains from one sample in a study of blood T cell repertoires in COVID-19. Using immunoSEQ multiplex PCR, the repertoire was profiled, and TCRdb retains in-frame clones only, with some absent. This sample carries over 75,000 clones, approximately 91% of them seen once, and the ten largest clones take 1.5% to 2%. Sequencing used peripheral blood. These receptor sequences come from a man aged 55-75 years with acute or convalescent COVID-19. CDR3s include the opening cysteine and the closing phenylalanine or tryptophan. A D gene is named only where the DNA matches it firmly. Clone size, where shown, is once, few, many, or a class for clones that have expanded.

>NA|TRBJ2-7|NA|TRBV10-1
TGCGCCAGCTCCGATGGAGGAGACTACGAGCAGTACTTC
CASSDGGDYEQYF
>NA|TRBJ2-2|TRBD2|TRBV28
TGTGCCAGCAGTTTTCTAGCGGGAGGGGCCGGGGAGCTGTTTTTT
CASSFLAGGAGELFF
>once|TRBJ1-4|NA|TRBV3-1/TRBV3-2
TGTGCCAGCGGTTCGGGGGGGAACCTTAATGAAAAACTGTTTTTT
CASGSGGNLNEKLFF
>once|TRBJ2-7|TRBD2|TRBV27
TGTGCCAGCGGACGGACTAGCGACTACGAGCAGTACTTC
CASGRTSDYEQYF
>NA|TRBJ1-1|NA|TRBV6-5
TGTGCCAGCAGCTGGACACAAATGAACACTGAAGCTTTCTTT
CASSWTQMNTEAFF
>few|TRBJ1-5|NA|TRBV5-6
TGTGCCAGCAGCTTGACTCGGGAATACAATCAGCCCCAGCATTTT
CASSLTREYNQPQHF
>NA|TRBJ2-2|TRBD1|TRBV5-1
TGCGCCAGCAGCTTGGAGGGGGCGGGCACCGGGGAGCTGTTTTTT
CASSLEGAGTGELFF
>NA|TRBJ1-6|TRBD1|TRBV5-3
TGTGCCAGAAGCCCGACAGGGGGCAATAGTAATTCACCCCTCCACTTT
CARSPTGGNSNSPLHF
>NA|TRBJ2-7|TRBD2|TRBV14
TGTGCCAGCAGCCAGTGGGGGGGCTACGAGCAGTACTTC
CASSQWGGYEQYF
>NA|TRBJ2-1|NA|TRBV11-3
TGTGCCAGCAGTCTAGACTCCTACAATGAGCAGTTCTTC
CASSLDSYNEQFF
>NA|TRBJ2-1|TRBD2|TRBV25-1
TGTGCCAGCAGTGGACCACTAGCGGGGTACAATGAGCAGTTCTTC
CASSGPLAGYNEQFF
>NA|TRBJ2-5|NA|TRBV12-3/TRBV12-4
TGTGCCAGCAGTCTGGACTCGGTAGAGACCCAGTACTTC
CASSLDSVETQYF
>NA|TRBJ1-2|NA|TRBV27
TGTGCCAGCAGTCGGGGAATTGTTAGTAGCTACACCTTC
CASSRGIVSSYTF
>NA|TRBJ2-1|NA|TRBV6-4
TGTGCCAGCTCCCCCAATGAGAGAGGGAATGAGCAGTTCTTC
CASSPNERGNEQFF
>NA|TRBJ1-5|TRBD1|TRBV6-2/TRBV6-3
TGTGCCAGCAGTGACCCGGGACAGGGAAATCAGCCCCAGCATTTT
CASSDPGQGNQPQHF
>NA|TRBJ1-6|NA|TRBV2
TGTGCCAGCAGTGTCGGTCCGGGTCAGGGTTCACCCCTCCACTTT
CASSVGPGQGSPLHF
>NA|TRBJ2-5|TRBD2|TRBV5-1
TGCGCCAGCAGCTTTAGTGTAGGCGGGAGTGGAGAGACCCAGTACTTC
CASSFSVGGSGETQYF
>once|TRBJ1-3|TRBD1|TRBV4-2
TGTGCCAGCAGCCAATCAAGGGGGACAGGGGCCACCGTAAGTGGAAACACCATATATTTT
CASSQSRGTGATVSGNTIYF
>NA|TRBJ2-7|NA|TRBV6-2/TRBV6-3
TGTGCCAGCAGTTACTCGGGACTGGGGGGATACGAGCAGTACTTC
CASSYSGLGGYEQYF
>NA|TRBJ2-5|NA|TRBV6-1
TGTGCCAGCAGTGAGACACAGGGTCGAGAGACCCAGTACTTC
CASSETQGRETQYF
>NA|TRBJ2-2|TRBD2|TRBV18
TGTGCCAGCTCACTGCTAGCGGTAAACACCGGGGAGCTGTTTTTT
CASSLLAVNTGELFF
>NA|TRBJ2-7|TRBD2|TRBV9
TGTGCCAGCAGCGTAGCTAGCGGGCCCTCCTGGGACGAGCAGTACTTC
CASSVASGPSWDEQYF